The entry that follows covers one TCR beta chain sequence. Antigen specificity is unknown. The CDR3 runs to 15 residues. Trimming left V 7 bases short and J 0 bases short, with 11 bases between. Per the germline V gene, CDR1 is SGHRS and CDR2 is YFSETQ. Exclusion of a patient followed from autoimmune disease history or systemic immunosuppression. TCRdb keeps only in-frame clones here, not all; method: immunoSEQ multiplex PCR. Of tens of thousands of clones listed, about 88% are singletons. The data were taken from a study of OX40 agonist ivuxolimab in advanced cancers. Study in general: Partial responses were recorded for three patients, including one with hepatocellular carcinoma and two with cutaneous melanoma. Study observations and caveats: Among expanded peripheral T cells, antigen specificity went undetermined.

The clonotype originates from an adult with an advanced solid tumor such as melanoma, head and neck, liver or kidney cancer. V usage is TRBV5-1 and J usage is TRBJ2-6; D gene unclear. The source was CD4+ or CD8+ T cells sorted from blood, collected in a trial of the OX40 agonist ivuxolimab. The CDR3 reads CASATTASGANVLTF. Here the CDR3 DNA reads TGCGCCAGCGCTACGACCGCCTCTGGGGCCAACGTCCTGACTTTC. The full variable domain, in which reference TRBV5-1 and TRBJ2-6 provide the parts outside the CDR3, is KAGVTQTPRYLIKTRGQQVTLSCSPISGHRSVSWYQQTPGQGLQFLFEYFSETQRNKGNFPGRFSGRQFSNSRSEMNVSTLELGDSALYLCASATTASGANVLTFGAGSRLTVL.